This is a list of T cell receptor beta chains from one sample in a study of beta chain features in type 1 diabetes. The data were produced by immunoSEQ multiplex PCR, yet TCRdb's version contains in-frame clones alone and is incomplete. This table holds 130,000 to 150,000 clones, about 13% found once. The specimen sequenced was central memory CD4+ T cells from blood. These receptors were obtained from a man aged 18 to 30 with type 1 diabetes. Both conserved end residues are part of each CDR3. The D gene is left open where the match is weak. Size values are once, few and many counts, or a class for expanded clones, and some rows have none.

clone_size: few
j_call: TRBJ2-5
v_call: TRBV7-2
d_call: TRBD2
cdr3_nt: TGTGCCAGCAGCTTAGTGGCTAGCGGGGGGCAAGAGACCCAGTACTTC
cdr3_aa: CASSLVASGGQETQYF

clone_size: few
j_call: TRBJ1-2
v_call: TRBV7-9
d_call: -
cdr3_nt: TGTGCCAGCAGCTTAGAGGGGGGCTCTGGCTACACCTTC
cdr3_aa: CASSLEGGSGYTF

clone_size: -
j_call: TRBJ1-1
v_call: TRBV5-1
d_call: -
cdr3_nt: TGCGCCAGCAGCTTGGGGCCGAACACTGAAGCTTTCTTT
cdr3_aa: CASSLGPNTEAFF

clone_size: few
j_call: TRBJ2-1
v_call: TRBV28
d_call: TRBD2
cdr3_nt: TGTGCCAGCAGTCCGAGCGGGGGATCCTACAATGAGCAGTTCTTC
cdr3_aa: CASSPSGGSYNEQFF

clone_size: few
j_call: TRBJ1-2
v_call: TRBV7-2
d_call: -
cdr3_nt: TGTGCCAGCAGCTCAACAGGCAACTATGGCTACACCTTC
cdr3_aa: CASSSTGNYGYTF

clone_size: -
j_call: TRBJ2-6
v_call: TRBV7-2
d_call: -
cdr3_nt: TGTGCCAGCAGCTTAGGTTCTTATCCTGACGTCCTGACTTTC
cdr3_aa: CASSLGSYPDVLTF

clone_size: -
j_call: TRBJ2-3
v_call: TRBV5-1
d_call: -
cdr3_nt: TGCGCCAGCATGGAGACAGATACGCAGTATTTT
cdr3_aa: CASMETDTQYF

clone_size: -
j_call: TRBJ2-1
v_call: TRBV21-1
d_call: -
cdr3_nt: TGTGCCAGCAGCAAATTCAAACGAAGCTCCTACAATGAGCAGTTCTTC
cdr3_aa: CASSKFKRSSYNEQFF

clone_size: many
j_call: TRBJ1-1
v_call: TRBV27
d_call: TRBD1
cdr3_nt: TGTGCCAGCAGCCCCGAGGGACAGTACACTGAAGCTTTCTTT
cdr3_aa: CASSPEGQYTEAFF

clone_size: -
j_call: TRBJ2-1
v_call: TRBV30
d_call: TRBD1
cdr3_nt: TGTGCCTGGATAGGACAGGGGTACAATGAGCAGTTCTTC
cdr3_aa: CAWIGQGYNEQFF

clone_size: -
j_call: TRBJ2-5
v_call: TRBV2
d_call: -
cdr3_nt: TGTGCCAGCAGTGGAGGGCAGGGTAAGGGAGAGACCCAGTACTTC
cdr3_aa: CASSGGQGKGETQYF

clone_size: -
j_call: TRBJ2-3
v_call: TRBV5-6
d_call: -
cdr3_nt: TGTGCCAGCAGCTTGGAGCGGGTTACAGATACGCAGTATTTT
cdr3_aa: CASSLERVTDTQYF

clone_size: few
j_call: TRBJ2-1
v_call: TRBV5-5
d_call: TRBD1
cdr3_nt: TGTGCCAGCAGCTTGGCGGGACAGGATTACAATGAGCAGTTCTTC
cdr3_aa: CASSLAGQDYNEQFF

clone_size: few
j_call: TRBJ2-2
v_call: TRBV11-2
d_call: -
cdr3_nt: TGTGCCAGCAGCTTAACTAGCTCCGGGGAGCTGTTTTTT
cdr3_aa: CASSLTSSGELFF

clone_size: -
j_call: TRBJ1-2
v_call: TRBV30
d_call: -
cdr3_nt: TGTGCCTGGAGTAGTCCGGAACGCTACACCTTC
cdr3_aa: CAWSSPERYTF

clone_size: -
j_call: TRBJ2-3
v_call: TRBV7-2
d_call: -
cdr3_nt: TGTGCCAGCAGCTACTACGACCCAGATACGCAGTATTTT
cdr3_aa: CASSYYDPDTQYF

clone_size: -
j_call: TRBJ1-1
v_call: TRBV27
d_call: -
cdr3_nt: TGTGCCAGCAGTCTAGAATGGAACACTGAAGCTTTCTTT
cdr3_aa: CASSLEWNTEAFF

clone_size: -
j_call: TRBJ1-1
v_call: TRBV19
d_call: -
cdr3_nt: TGTGCCAGTAGTAATCAGGTCACAGGAGGTCAGGCTGAAGCTTTCTTT
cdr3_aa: CASSNQVTGGQAEAFF

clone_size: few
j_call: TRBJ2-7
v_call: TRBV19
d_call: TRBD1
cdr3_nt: TGTGCCAGTAGTCGGGACAGGAACTACGAGCAGTACTTC
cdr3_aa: CASSRDRNYEQYF

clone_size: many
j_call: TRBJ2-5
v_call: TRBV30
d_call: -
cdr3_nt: TGTGCCTGCTCAAGGGACACCCAAGAGACCCAGTACTTC
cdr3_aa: CACSRDTQETQYF

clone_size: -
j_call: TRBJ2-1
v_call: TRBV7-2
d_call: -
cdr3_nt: TGTGCCAGCAGCTTAGCCCCGGCAGGGTACAATGAGCAGTTCTTC
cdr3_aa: CASSLAPAGYNEQFF

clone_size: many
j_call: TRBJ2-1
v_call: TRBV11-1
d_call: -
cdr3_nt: TGTGCCAGCAGCTTAGCGCGCGAAGCCTACAATGAGCAGTTCTTC
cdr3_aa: CASSLAREAYNEQFF

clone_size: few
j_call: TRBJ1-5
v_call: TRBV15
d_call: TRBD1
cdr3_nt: TGTGCCACCACCAACGGACAGGGTGAGCAGCCCCAGCATTTT
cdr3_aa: CATTNGQGEQPQHF

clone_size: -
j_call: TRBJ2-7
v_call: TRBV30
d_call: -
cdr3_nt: TGTGCCTGGAGTGTCCCAGGACGGGGCTACGAGCAGTACTTC
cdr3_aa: CAWSVPGRGYEQYF

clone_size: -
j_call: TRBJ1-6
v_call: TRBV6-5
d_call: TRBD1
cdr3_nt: TGTGCCAGCAGCGCCGGACAGGGAGCTTCACCCCTCCACTTT
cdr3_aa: CASSAGQGASPLHF

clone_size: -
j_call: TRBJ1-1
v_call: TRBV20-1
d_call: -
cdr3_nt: TGCAGTGCTCCCCACACTGAAGCTTTCTTT
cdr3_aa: CSAPHTEAFF

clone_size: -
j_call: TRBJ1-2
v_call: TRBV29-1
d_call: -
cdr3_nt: TGCAGCGTTGATCTGACAGGAGTCTATGGCTACACCTTC
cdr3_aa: CSVDLTGVYGYTF

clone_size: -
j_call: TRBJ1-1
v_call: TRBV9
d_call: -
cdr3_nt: TGTGCCAGCACCTTTACAGAGAACACTGAAGCTTTCTTT
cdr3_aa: CASTFTENTEAFF

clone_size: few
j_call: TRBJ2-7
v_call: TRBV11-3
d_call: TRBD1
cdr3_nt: TGTGCCACCCGGGGCAGGGGGCTCTCCTACGAGCAGTACTTC
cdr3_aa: CATRGRGLSYEQYF

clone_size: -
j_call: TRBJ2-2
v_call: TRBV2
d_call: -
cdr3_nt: TGTGCCAGCAGTGATGTTGGGGGAACCGGGGAGCTGTTTTTT
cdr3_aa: CASSDVGGTGELFF

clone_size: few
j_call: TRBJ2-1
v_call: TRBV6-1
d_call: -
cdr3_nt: TGTGCCAGCAGAGTCTGGAGCAGCTCCTACAATGAGCAGTTCTTC
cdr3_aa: CASRVWSSSYNEQFF

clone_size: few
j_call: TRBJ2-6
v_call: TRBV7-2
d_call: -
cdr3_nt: TGTGCCAGCAGCCGTGTCGCTGGGGCCAACGTCCTGACTTTC
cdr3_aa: CASSRVAGANVLTF

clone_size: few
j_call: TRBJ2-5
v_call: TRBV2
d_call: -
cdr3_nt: TGTGCCAGCAGCGCGACCCTTCTAGGGGAGACCCAGTACTTC
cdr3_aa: CASSATLLGETQYF

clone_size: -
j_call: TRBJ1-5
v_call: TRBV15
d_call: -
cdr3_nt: TGTGCCACCAGTGGTGCGGGCAATCAGCCCCAGCATTTT
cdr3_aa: CATSGAGNQPQHF

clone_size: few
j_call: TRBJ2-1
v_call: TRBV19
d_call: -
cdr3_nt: TGTGCCAGTAGGACCACAGGTGGACTCTACAATGAGCAGTTCTTC
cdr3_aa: CASRTTGGLYNEQFF

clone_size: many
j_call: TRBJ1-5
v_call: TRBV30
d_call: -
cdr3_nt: TGTGCCTGGAGTCCAGATAGCAATCAGCCCCAGCATTTT
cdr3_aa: CAWSPDSNQPQHF

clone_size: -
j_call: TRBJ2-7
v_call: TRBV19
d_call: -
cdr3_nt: TGTGCCAGTAGTATAGACGGAGCGGGTCTTGGCGAGCAGTACTTC
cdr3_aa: CASSIDGAGLGEQYF

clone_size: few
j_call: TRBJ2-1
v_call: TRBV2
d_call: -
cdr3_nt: TGTGCCAGCAGGTTTGACAGAGACAATGAGCAGTTCTTC
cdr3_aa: CASRFDRDNEQFF

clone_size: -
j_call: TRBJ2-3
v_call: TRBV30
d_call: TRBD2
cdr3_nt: TGTGCCTGGAGTCTAGCGGGGGGGCAAGATACGCAGTATTTT
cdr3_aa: CAWSLAGGQDTQYF

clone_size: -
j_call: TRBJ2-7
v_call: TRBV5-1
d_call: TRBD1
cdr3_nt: TGCGCCAGCAGCTTCCGTCCGACAGGGGAGGCCTCCGAGCAGTACTTC
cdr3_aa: CASSFRPTGEASEQYF

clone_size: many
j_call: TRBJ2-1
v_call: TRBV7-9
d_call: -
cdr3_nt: TGTGCCAGCAGCTACGACAATGAGCAGTTCTTC
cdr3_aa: CASSYDNEQFF

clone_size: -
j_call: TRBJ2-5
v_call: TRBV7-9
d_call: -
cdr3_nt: TGTGCCAGCAGCTTAACCACACAGTACCAAGAGACCCAGTACTTC
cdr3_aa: CASSLTTQYQETQYF

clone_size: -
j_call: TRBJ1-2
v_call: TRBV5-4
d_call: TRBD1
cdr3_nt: TGTGCCAGCAGCCGACAGGGTACCCATGGCTACACCTTC
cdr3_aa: CASSRQGTHGYTF

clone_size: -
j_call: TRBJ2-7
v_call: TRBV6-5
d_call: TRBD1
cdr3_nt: TGTGCCAGCAGTTACTACCGGGACAGCTACGAGCAGTACTTC
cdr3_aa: CASSYYRDSYEQYF

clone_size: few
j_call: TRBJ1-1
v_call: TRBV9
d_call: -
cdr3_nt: TGTGCCAGCAGCGCACCCTTGCAGGGTTGGGCTTTCTTT
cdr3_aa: CASSAPLQGWAFF